The 22 T cell receptor beta chains below were found in one sample sequenced in a study of shared clonotypes between healthy human individuals. Using immunoSEQ multiplex PCR, the repertoire was profiled, and TCRdb retains in-frame clones only, with some absent. The sample has over 2 million clones; approximately 90% are singletons. The material sequenced was naive CD4+ T cells from PBMCs. This sample's subset: CD45RA+ positively selected. The receptors were gathered from a man between 18 and 35 years old in good health. Some clones in this sample may be carry-over from other donors' samples.

The V gene is TRBV5-1, the J gene TRBJ1-1; the D is unclear. Germline V gene data show CDR1 as SGHRS and CDR2 as YFSETQ. Deletions cut 4 bases from V and 2 bases from J, with 18 bases between. The CDR3 is 16 residues long. This chain's CDR3 is CASSPSPRKDNTEAFF. As DNA, the CDR3 is TGCGCCAGCAGCCCGTCCCCCCGGAAGGATAACACTGAAGCTTTCTTT.

The V and J genes are TRBV7-3 and TRBJ2-1, with 7 bases lining up with TRBD2. Germline loops: CDR1 SGHTA, CDR2 FQGTGA. This CDR3 spans 16 amino acids. V was clipped by 4 bases and J by 4 bases; unmatched bases: 10. The CDR3 protein is CASSSLRNGGYNEQFF. As DNA, the CDR3 is TGTGCCAGCAGCTCCCTTCGGAACGGGGGGTACAATGAGCAGTTCTTC.

The gene calls are TRBV18 and TRBJ2-7; TRBD1 might be the D (5 bases). Trimming shortened V by 4 bases and J by 6 bases, and 13 bases separated the two germline ends. The CDR3 length is 13 residues. Germline loops: CDR1 KGHSH, CDR2 LQKENI. CDR3 residues: CASSHEQGVEQYF. CDR3 nucleotides: TGTGCCAGCTCACACGAACAAGGGGTCGAGCAGTACTTC.

This chain links TRBV13 with TRBJ2-7, with 12 bases fitting TRBD2. Germline V gives CDR1 PRHDT, CDR2 FYEKMQ (reference sequence). The CDR3 runs 15 residues. Unmatched junction bases numbered 8, after V lost 5 bases and J lost 6 bases. The CDR3 loop reads CASSPTTSGRTEQYF. The CDR3 DNA sequence: TGTGCCAGCAGCCCCACGACTAGCGGGAGAACCGAGCAGTACTTC. Based on the CDR3 plus reference TRBV13 and TRBJ2-7, the full variable domain is AAGVIQSPRHLIKEKRETATLKCYPIPRHDTVYWYQQGPGQDPQFLISFYEKMQSDKGSIPDRFSAQQFSDYHSELNMSSLELGDSALYFCASSPTTSGRTEQYFGPGTRLTVT.

Here the CDR3 DNA reads TGTGCCAGCAGCTTAGGCTCCACGGCCGGGGAGCTGTTTTTT. This encodes CASSLGSTAGELFF. The gene calls are TRBV7-3 and TRBJ2-2; D remains ambiguous. Trimming stripped 2 bases from V and 6 bases from J, with 10 bases between. Germline CDR1 and CDR2: SGHTA and FQGTGA. This CDR3 has 14 amino acids.

The chain joins TRBV7-2 to TRBJ2-5; D might be TRBD1 or TRBD2, each matching 5 bases. Trimming stripped 5 bases from V and 4 bases from J, with 17 bases between. The CDR3 sequence is 15 residues long. Per the germline V gene, CDR1 is SGHTA and CDR2 is FQGNSA. In DNA form, the CDR3 reads TGTGCCAGCAGCCCCCCCGCACGGGGCGTAGAGACCCAGTACTTC. Protein sequence: CASSPPARGVETQYF.

The V and J genes are TRBV6-1 and TRBJ2-7; 8 nucleotides line up with TRBD2. Germline CDR1 and CDR2: MNHNS and SASEGT. The V gene end was trimmed by 1 base and the J gene end by 7 bases; junction bases not matched to a gene: 12. The CDR3 length is 16 residues. CDR3 nucleotides: TGTGCCAGCAGTGAAGTTGGCGGGAGGTCGCTCAGGGAGCAGTACTTC. Protein product: CASSEVGGRSLREQYF.

The CDR3 coding sequence is TGTGCCAGTAGACGAGACACGTACAATGAGCAGTTCTTC. Its translation is CASRRDTYNEQFF. V usage is TRBV19 and J usage is TRBJ2-1; D gene uncertain. Trimming pared 6 bases from V and 4 bases from J, leaving 10 bases between. The CDR3 contains 13 residues. The germline V gene encodes CDR1 LNHDA and CDR2 SQIVND (reference sequence).

This clone came up once. This chain connects TRBV7-3 to TRBJ2-2; the match to TRBD2 covers 9 bases. CDR1 is SGHTA, CDR2 FQGTGA, per germline. This CDR3 spans 18 amino acids. The V gene end was trimmed by 1 base and the J gene end by 4 bases; junction bases not matched to a gene: 10. The CDR3: CASSLRDSGRAVTGELFF. Written as DNA, the CDR3 is TGTGCCAGCAGCTTAAGAGATAGCGGGAGAGCCGTCACCGGGGAGCTGTTTTTT.

This chain uses TRBV15 with TRBJ1-2; D unresolved. V was clipped by 1 base and J by 6 bases, with 9 bases between them. The CDR3 is 13 amino acids. Germline loops: CDR1 LNHNV, CDR2 YYDKDF (reference sequence). CDR3 in DNA: TGTGCCACCAGCAGAGTCCCCGGGGATGGCTACACCTTC. Translated, it gives CATSRVPGDGYTF. Variable domain in full (rest from reference TRBV15 and TRBJ1-2): DAMVIQNPRYQVTQFGKPVTLSCSQTLNHNVMYWYQQKSSQAPKLLFHYYDKDFNNEADTPDNFQSRRPNTSFCFLDIRSPGLGDTAMYLCATSRVPGDGYTFGSGTRLTVV.

Concerning this clone: Other DNA sequences in this sample translate to the same CDR3. The J gene is TRBJ2-3, the V gene TRBV5-1; no firm D call. This CDR3 contains 13 residues. The V end lost 0 bases, the J end lost 3 bases, and 5 bases lay between the germline ends. The V gene's germline CDR1 is SGHRS and CDR2 YFSETQ. In nucleotides, the CDR3 is TGCGCCAGCAGCTTGGGTAGAACAGATACGCAGTATTTT. Its protein is CASSLGRTDTQYF.

This sequence joins TRBV25-1 and TRBJ1-2; D not certain. CDR1 is MGHDK, CDR2 SYGVNS, per germline. The CDR3 spans 14 residues. V was trimmed by 6 bases and J by 5 bases, leaving 16 bases between them. CDR3 sequence (DNA): TGTGCCAGCAGCAACAGCGATCCCATTTATGGCTACACCTTC. Residues: CASSNSDPIYGYTF.

This clone came up once. V gene TRBV10-3 combines with J gene TRBJ2-7; maybe TRBD1 (6 bases). Trimming pared 8 bases from V and 5 bases from J, leaving 16 bases between. CDR1 ENHRY and CDR2 SYGVKD come from the germline V gene. The CDR3 has 13 residues. The CDR3 protein is CAIGRGERNEQYF. CDR3 DNA sequence: TGTGCCATCGGCAGGGGTGAGAGGAACGAGCAGTACTTC.

This clone has only a few counts. The chain combines TRBV30 with TRBJ1-5; 7 positions match TRBD1. Germline assignment: CDR1 GTSNPN and CDR2 SVGIG (reference sequence). Unmatched junction bases numbered 6, after V lost 6 bases and J lost 7 bases. The CDR3 extends over 12 amino acids. The CDR3 DNA is TGTGCCTGCGACAGGGTCGGGCAGCCCCAGCATTTT. Translated, it gives CACDRVGQPQHF.

The V gene is TRBV5-1, the J gene TRBJ2-5; tentative D call: TRBD1 (5 bases). V was shortened by 5 bases and J by 1 base, with 15 bases between the two germline ends. This CDR3 is 15 amino acids long. CDR1 and CDR2 (germline): SGHRS, YFSETQ. CDR3 in amino acids: CASRPRNRPQETQYF. For the CDR3, the DNA is TGCGCCAGCAGACCTCGCAACAGGCCCCAAGAGACCCAGTACTTC.

This rearrangement joins TRBV28 to TRBJ2-5, with 12 bases that match TRBD1. CDR1 is MDHEN and CDR2 is SYDVKM in the germline V gene. The CDR3 is 16 amino acids. V was clipped by 6 bases and J by 4 bases; unmatched bases: 9. This chain's CDR3 is CASRPSGTGGRETQYF. The DNA of the CDR3 is TGTGCCAGCAGACCCTCTGGGACAGGGGGCCGAGAGACCCAGTACTTC.

This clone was picked up one time. The chain recombines TRBV9 with TRBJ2-5, with 9 nucleotides matching TRBD2. The CDR3 length is 15 residues. V lost 2 bases, J lost 5 bases, and 7 bases stayed unmatched. Germline CDR1 SGDLS, CDR2 YYNGEE. Written as DNA, the CDR3 is TGTGCCAGCAGCGTGGCGGGAGGGCCCGAGGAGACCCAGTACTTC. Its translation is CASSVAGGPEETQYF.

The V and J genes are TRBV30 and TRBJ1-6, with TRBD1 identical over 9 bases. Trimming cost V 0 bases and J 2 bases; bases outside gene matches: 14. Per the germline V gene, CDR1 is GTSNPN and CDR2 is SVGIG (reference sequence). This CDR3 contains 20 residues. The CDR3 loop is CAWSVWGQGDIVTYNSPLHF. In DNA, the CDR3 is TGTGCCTGGAGTGTATGGGGACAGGGTGATATAGTTACCTATAATTCACCCCTCCACTTT.

The J gene is TRBJ2-7, the V gene TRBV7-2; D unclear. The CDR3 runs 14 residues. Germline CDR1 and CDR2: SGHTA and FQGNSA. Trimming took off 4 bases at V and 4 bases at J, with 14 bases between the two ends. CDR3 DNA: TGTGCCAGCAGCTCGGAGAGAACTACGTACGAGCAGTACTTC. This translates into CASSSERTTYEQYF.

J is TRBJ1-5 and V is TRBV6-5; TRBD1 aligns across 7 bases. V gave up 6 bases and J gave up 7 bases; unmatched junction bases: 9. The CDR3 contains 14 residues. Per the germline V gene, CDR1 is MNHEY and CDR2 is SVGAGI. The CDR3 nucleotides are TGTGCCAGCAGACGAGGCAGGGGGGAACAGCCCCAGCATTTT. Residues: CASRRGRGEQPQHF.

The V and J genes are TRBV7-7 and TRBJ2-1; 10 bases map to TRBD1. V lost 5 bases and J lost 1; bases outside the gene matches: 2. Germline loops: CDR1 SSHAT, CDR2 FNYEAQ (reference sequence). The CDR3 runs to 15 residues. The CDR3: CASSQDRGSYNEQFF. As DNA, the CDR3 is TGTGCCAGCAGCCAGGACAGGGGGTCCTACAATGAGCAGTTCTTC.

This rearrangement joins TRBV11-2 to TRBJ2-5, with 7 bases lining up with TRBD2. CDR3 length: 12 residues. Germline V CDR1 and CDR2: SGHAT, FQNNGV. With V trimmed by 8 bases and J by 5 bases, 5 bases remained unmatched. CDR3 coding DNA: TGTGCCAGCGGGAGGGCCGGGGAGACCCAGTACTTC. It encodes CASGRAGETQYF. Full variable domain (missing parts from reference TRBV11-2 and TRBJ2-5): EAGVAQSPRYKIIEKRQSVAFWCNPISGHATLYWYQQILGQGPKLLIQFQNNGVVDDSQLPKDRFSAERLKGVDSTLKIQPAKLEDSAVYLCASGRAGETQYFGPGTRLLVL.